The present T cell receptor (beta chain) was sequenced within a study of esophageal squamous cell carcinoma under preoperative chemotherapy. V was trimmed by 3 bases and J by 11 bases, leaving 16 bases between them. This CDR3 comprises 13 residues. Indicated time point: after preoperative PTX-NDP chemotherapy. TCRdb redid the calling of the PCR reads with MiXCR, one entry per CDR3 protein. The table has about 11,000 distinct CDR3 sequences, roughly 60% seen once. V and J are TRBV12-3 or TRBV12-4 and TRBJ2-5, with D uncertain. The sample was acquired from a patient given preoperative chemotherapy. This receptor was identified in a human donor with esophageal squamous cell carcinoma. The donor label of this sample is uncertain. The CDR3 is CASSFLRSNEQYF. CDR3 bases: TGTGCCAGCAGTTTTCTTAGGAGCAATGAGCAGTACTTC.